Listed below are T cell receptor beta chains from one sample, sequenced in a study of blood T cell repertoires in COVID-19. TCRdb's table, derived via immunoSEQ multiplex PCR, lists solely in-frame clones and lacks some. The sample consists of 200,000 or so clones, 84% of them appearing once. Material for sequencing was peripheral blood. The source of these receptors is a human donor in a cohort sampled during active COVID-19. The CDR3 runs from the conserved cysteine through the conserved F or W. A D gene is named only where the DNA matches it firmly. Clone sizes are given selectively: once, few, many, or a class where the clone is expanded.

DNA: TGCACCAGCAGCCCTTCCGAGACAGCCATCCAAGAGACCCAGTACTTC
CDR3: CTSSPSETAIQETQYF
V: TRBV1
D: -
J: TRBJ2-5
size: -

DNA: TGTGCCAGCAGTCTTGCGGTAGCCAAAAACATTCAGTACTTC
CDR3: CASSLAVAKNIQYF
V: TRBV5-6
D: -
J: TRBJ2-4
size: -

DNA: TGCGCCAGCAGCTTAGAGACTAGCGGGAGAAGGAATACGCAGTATTTT
CDR3: CASSLETSGRRNTQYF
V: TRBV5-1
D: TRBD2
J: TRBJ2-3
size: -

DNA: TGTGCCAGCAGCCAACCTTCTAGCGGGAGTAATGAGCAGTTCTTC
CDR3: CASSQPSSGSNEQFF
V: TRBV3-1/TRBV3-2
D: TRBD2
J: TRBJ2-1
size: once

DNA: TGTGCCAGTAGTAGTACTAGCGGGGGTAGGGATGAGCAGTTCTTC
CDR3: CASSSTSGGRDEQFF
V: TRBV19
D: TRBD2
J: TRBJ2-1
size: -

DNA: TGTGCCAGCAGCCAGAGCGGGGGGAGGAAGACCCAGTACTTC
CDR3: CASSQSGGRKTQYF
V: TRBV3-1/TRBV3-2
D: TRBD2
J: TRBJ2-5
size: once

DNA: TGTGCCAGCAGCTTAGGACACCTGAACACCGGGGAGCTGTTTTTT
CDR3: CASSLGHLNTGELFF
V: TRBV11-2
D: -
J: TRBJ2-2
size: -

DNA: TGTGCCACCAGCAGAGATGGGGGCCTCTCTGGAAACACCATATATTTT
CDR3: CATSRDGGLSGNTIYF
V: TRBV15
D: -
J: TRBJ1-3
size: -

DNA: TGTGCCAGCAGCCTGCAGGGGGTCAATCAGCCCCAGCATTTT
CDR3: CASSLQGVNQPQHF
V: TRBV5-6
D: TRBD1
J: TRBJ1-5
size: -

DNA: TGTGCCAGCAGTTTATGGGCGGGGGGCGAAAAACTGTTTTTT
CDR3: CASSLWAGGEKLFF
V: TRBV28
D: -
J: TRBJ1-4
size: once

DNA: TGTGCCAGCAGTTTACCCCCCGCGGGAGGGCCAGGGGCCGGGGAGCTGTTTTTT
CDR3: CASSLPPAGGPGAGELFF
V: TRBV27
D: TRBD2
J: TRBJ2-2
size: -

DNA: TGTGCCACCAGGGGACAGAGCAATCAGCCCCAGCATTTT
CDR3: CATRGQSNQPQHF
V: TRBV24-1
D: TRBD1
J: TRBJ1-5
size: -

DNA: TGTGCCAGCAGTGTACAGGGGGCGCGGATCTACGAGCAGTACTTC
CDR3: CASSVQGARIYEQYF
V: TRBV28
D: TRBD1
J: TRBJ2-7
size: -

DNA: TGTGCCAGCAGCCAATGGGGGCTAACAGGCTCACCCCTCCACTTT
CDR3: CASSQWGLTGSPLHF
V: TRBV14
D: -
J: TRBJ1-6
size: -

DNA: TGTGCCAGCAGTACGGGGACAGCCGCGCTCTACGAGCAGTACTTC
CDR3: CASSTGTAALYEQYF
V: TRBV27
D: TRBD1
J: TRBJ2-7
size: -

DNA: TGTGCCAGCAGTTTGGAGGGGGCAGTAAAAAGGCAGTACTTC
CDR3: CASSLEGAVKRQYF
V: TRBV28
D: -
J: TRBJ2-7
size: -

DNA: TGTGCCAGCAGCAAAACTCCGGGACAGAATTTCTACGAGCAGTACTTC
CDR3: CASSKTPGQNFYEQYF
V: TRBV21-1
D: -
J: TRBJ2-7
size: -

DNA: TGTGCCAGCAAAAACGCGGCCCAGGGGTTATACAATGAGCAGTTCTTC
CDR3: CASKNAAQGLYNEQFF
V: TRBV5-6
D: -
J: TRBJ2-1
size: -

DNA: TGTGCCAGCAGTGAGGAGGCACTTGAAAAACTGTTTTTT
CDR3: CASSEEALEKLFF
V: TRBV2
D: -
J: TRBJ1-4
size: -

DNA: TGTGCCAGCAGTCCGTTTACACAGGGGACGTATAGCAATCAGCCCCAGCATTTT
CDR3: CASSPFTQGTYSNQPQHF
V: TRBV28
D: TRBD1
J: TRBJ1-5
size: -

DNA: TGTGCCATCCGAGGGACAGGACAAGAGACCCAGTACTTC
CDR3: CAIRGTGQETQYF
V: TRBV28
D: TRBD1
J: TRBJ2-5
size: once

DNA: TGTGCCAGCAGTTTGGACAGAAACCAAGAGACCCAGTACTTC
CDR3: CASSLDRNQETQYF
V: TRBV27
D: -
J: TRBJ2-5
size: -

DNA: TGTGCCAGCAGTTTATCAGGAGGGAGACCCACCAATCAGCCCCAGCATTTT
CDR3: CASSLSGGRPTNQPQHF
V: TRBV27
D: -
J: TRBJ1-5
size: -

DNA: TGTGCCAGCAGATTAGCGGGAGAAGAGACCCAGTACTTC
CDR3: CASRLAGEETQYF
V: TRBV7-2
D: TRBD2
J: TRBJ2-5
size: -

DNA: TGTGCCAGCAGCACTGGGGGGAACTCTGGAAACACCATATATTTT
CDR3: CASSTGGNSGNTIYF
V: TRBV21-1
D: -
J: TRBJ1-3
size: -

DNA: TGCGCCAGCAGCTTGGTCGGGGGGCCCACGACGGACACCGGGGAGCTGTTTTTT
CDR3: CASSLVGGPTTDTGELFF
V: TRBV5-1
D: -
J: TRBJ2-2
size: -

DNA: TGTGCCAGCAATCGAGCGGGGTCGAACACCGGGGAGCTGTTTTTT
CDR3: CASNRAGSNTGELFF
V: TRBV6-5
D: TRBD2
J: TRBJ2-2
size: -

DNA: TGTGCCAGCAGAAAGAAGGGACTAGCGGGGGGGGCGCAGTATTTT
CDR3: CASRKKGLAGGAQYF
V: TRBV5-4
D: TRBD2
J: TRBJ2-3
size: -

DNA: TGTGCCAGCTCACCAGGGACAGGGAATCAGCCCCAGCATTTT
CDR3: CASSPGTGNQPQHF
V: TRBV18
D: TRBD1
J: TRBJ1-5
size: -

DNA: TGTGCCAGCAGCTTACATAAGACAGGGAAGAATTCACCCCTCCACTTT
CDR3: CASSLHKTGKNSPLHF
V: TRBV7-6
D: TRBD1
J: TRBJ1-6
size: once

DNA: TGTGCCAGCTCGCCTCCGGGACAGGGTAACAATGAGCAGTTCTTC
CDR3: CASSPPGQGNNEQFF
V: TRBV18
D: TRBD1
J: TRBJ2-1
size: -

DNA: TGTGCCAGTAGTATAGACCGGGACAGCAATTCACCCCTCCACTTT
CDR3: CASSIDRDSNSPLHF
V: TRBV19
D: TRBD1
J: TRBJ1-6
size: -

DNA: TGTGCCAGCAGGGAAGACAGCTACGAGCAGTACTTC
CDR3: CASREDSYEQYF
V: TRBV2
D: -
J: TRBJ2-7
size: -

DNA: TGTGCCAGCAGTTTATACAGGGAGGAAGCTTTCTTT
CDR3: CASSLYREEAFF
V: TRBV28
D: -
J: TRBJ1-1
size: -

DNA: TGTGCCTGGAGTGGTATAGCGGGAACGAACACCGGGGAGCTGTTTTTT
CDR3: CAWSGIAGTNTGELFF
V: TRBV30
D: TRBD2
J: TRBJ2-2
size: -

DNA: TGTGCCAGCAGCCCGGGACAGGGGATAGCGGGAGGGCCTTCAGATACGCAGTATTTT
CDR3: CASSPGQGIAGGPSDTQYF
V: TRBV9
D: -
J: TRBJ2-3
size: -

DNA: TGTGCCTGGAGTCCCGGGAGTAACCGAGAAAAACTGTTTTTT
CDR3: CAWSPGSNREKLFF
V: TRBV30
D: -
J: TRBJ1-4
size: -

DNA: TGTGCCAGCAGCTTAGAAACCGGGACAGGGGGCGATGAGCAGTTCTTC
CDR3: CASSLETGTGGDEQFF
V: TRBV11-2
D: TRBD1
J: TRBJ2-1
size: -

DNA: TGTGCCAGCAGTTCAGACAGGGGTCATATAGGAAGGCTGTTTTTT
CDR3: CASSSDRGHIGRLFF
V: TRBV5-4
D: TRBD1
J: TRBJ2-2
size: -

DNA: TGTGCCAGTAGTATACGGCATCCGGGTGAAAAACTGTTTTTT
CDR3: CASSIRHPGEKLFF
V: TRBV19
D: -
J: TRBJ1-4
size: -

DNA: TGTGCCAGCTCACCAGTACCCGGGACTCCATTTAACGAGCAGTACTTC
CDR3: CASSPVPGTPFNEQYF
V: TRBV18
D: -
J: TRBJ2-7
size: many